This TCR beta chain was identified during a study of tumor and adjacent non-tumor tissue in lung cancer. Overall study context: Patients comprised roughly 12 adenocarcinoma, 2 squamous cell carcinoma and 1 small cell lung cancer.

A modified ARM-PCR protocol with three rounds of nested PCR amplified TCRbeta. Using its own MiXCR run on the multiplex PCR reads, TCRdb lists one record per CDR3 protein. The sample records 81,000 or so distinct CDR3 sequences, 80% to 85% being singletons. Note on this clonotype: The junction departs from germline at one end; a sequencing error may be responsible.

This CDR3 is built from 12 residues. In germline, CDR1 is MNHEY, CDR2 SVGEGT. No cell sorting was done before RNA was extracted from the tissue. This TCR derives from a woman aged 45 to 65 with non-small cell lung cancer. Source material: lung tumor tissue. The rearrangement uses TRBV6-2 or TRBV6-3 and TRBJ2-3; D ambiguous. CDR3 region: CASSPAIDTQYF. The CDR3 DNA reads as TGCGCCAGCAGCCCCGCAATAGATACGCAGTATTTT.